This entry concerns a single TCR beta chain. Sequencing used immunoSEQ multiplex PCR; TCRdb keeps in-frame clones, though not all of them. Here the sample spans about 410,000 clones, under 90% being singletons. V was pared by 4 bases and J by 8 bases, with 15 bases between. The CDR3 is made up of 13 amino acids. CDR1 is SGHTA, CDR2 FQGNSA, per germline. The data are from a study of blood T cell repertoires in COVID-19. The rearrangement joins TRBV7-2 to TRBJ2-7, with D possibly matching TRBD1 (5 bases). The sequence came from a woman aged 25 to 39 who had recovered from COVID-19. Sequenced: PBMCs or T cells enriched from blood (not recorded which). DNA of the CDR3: TGTGCCAGCAGCTCCTCAGATGGGGCTCAGCAGTACTTC. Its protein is CASSSSDGAQQYF.